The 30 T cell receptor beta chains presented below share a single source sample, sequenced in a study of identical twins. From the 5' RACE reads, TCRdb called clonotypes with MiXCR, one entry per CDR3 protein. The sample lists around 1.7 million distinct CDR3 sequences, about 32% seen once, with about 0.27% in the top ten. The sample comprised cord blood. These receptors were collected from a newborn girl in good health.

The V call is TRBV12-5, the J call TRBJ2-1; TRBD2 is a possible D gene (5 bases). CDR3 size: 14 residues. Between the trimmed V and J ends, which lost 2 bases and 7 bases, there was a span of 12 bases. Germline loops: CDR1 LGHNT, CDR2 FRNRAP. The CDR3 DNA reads TGTGCTAGTGGTTTGCGGCTCTCGGGGAATGAGCAGTTCTTC. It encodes CASGLRLSGNEQFF.

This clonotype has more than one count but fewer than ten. This chain's CDR3 is CASSLYNSGPYNEQFF. The DNA of the CDR3 is TGTGCCAGCAGCTTGTATAACAGCGGGCCTTACAATGAGCAGTTCTTC. This chain uses TRBV5-6 with TRBJ2-1, with D tentatively TRBD2 (6 bases). The CDR3 covers 16 residues. V dropped 1 base and J dropped 4 bases, with 15 bases sitting between them. Germline V lookup: CDR1 SGHDT, CDR2 YYEEEE.

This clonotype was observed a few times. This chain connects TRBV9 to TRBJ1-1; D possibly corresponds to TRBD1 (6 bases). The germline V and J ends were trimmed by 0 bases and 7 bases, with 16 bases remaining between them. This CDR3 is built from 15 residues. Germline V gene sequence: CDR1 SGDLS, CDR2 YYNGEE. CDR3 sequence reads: CASSVASLTGGEAFF. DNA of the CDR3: TGTGCCAGCAGCGTAGCCTCCTTGACAGGAGGTGAAGCTTTCTTT. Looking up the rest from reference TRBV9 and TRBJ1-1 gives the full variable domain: DSGVTQTPKHLITATGQRVTLRCSPRSGDLSVYWYQQSLDQGLQFLIQYYNGEERAKGNILERFSAQQFPDLHSELNLSSLELGDSALYFCASSVASLTGGEAFFGQGTRLTVV.

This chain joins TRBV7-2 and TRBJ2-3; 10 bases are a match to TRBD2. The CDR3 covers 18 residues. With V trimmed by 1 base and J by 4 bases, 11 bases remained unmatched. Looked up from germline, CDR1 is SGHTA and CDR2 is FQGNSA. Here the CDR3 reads CASSLGLLAAGGADTQYF. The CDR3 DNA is TGTGCCAGCAGCTTAGGATTGTTGGCAGCGGGGGGGGCAGATACGCAGTATTTT.

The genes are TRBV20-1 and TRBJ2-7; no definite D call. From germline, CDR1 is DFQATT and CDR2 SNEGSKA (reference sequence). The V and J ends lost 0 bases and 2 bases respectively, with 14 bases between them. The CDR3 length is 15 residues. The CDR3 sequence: CSARDGDLGTYEQYF. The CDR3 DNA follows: TGCAGTGCTAGAGATGGGGATCTAGGAACCTACGAGCAGTACTTC.

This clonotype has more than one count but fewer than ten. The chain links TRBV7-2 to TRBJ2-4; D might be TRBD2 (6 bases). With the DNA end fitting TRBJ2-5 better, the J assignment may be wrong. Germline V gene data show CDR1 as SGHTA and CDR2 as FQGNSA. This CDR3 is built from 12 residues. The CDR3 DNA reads TGTGCCAGCAGCTTTAACGGGGGGACCCAGTACTTC. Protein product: CASSFNGGTQYF.

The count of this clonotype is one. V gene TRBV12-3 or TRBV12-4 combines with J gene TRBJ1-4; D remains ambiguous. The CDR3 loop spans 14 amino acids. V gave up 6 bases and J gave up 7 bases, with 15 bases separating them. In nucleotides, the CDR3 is TGTGCCAGCAGCCTTGGGCTGGCGAGTGAAAAACTGTTTTTT. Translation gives CASSLGLASEKLFF.

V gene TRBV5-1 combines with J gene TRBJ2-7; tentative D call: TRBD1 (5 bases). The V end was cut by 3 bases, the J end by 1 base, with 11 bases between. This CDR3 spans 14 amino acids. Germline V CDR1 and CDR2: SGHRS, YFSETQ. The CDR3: CASSSLRQSYEQYF. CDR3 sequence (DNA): TGCGCCAGCAGCTCCTTGCGACAGTCCTACGAGCAGTACTTC.

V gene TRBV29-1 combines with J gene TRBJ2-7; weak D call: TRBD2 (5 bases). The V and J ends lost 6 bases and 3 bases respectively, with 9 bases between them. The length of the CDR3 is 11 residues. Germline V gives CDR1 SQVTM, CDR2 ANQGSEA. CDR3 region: CSVGLVYEQYF. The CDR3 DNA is TGCAGCGTCGGACTGGTCTACGAGCAGTACTTC.

CDR3 loop: CASSLDGTHSEKLFF. CDR3 in DNA: TGTGCCAGCAGTTTAGACGGGACACATTCTGAAAAACTGTTTTTT. The J gene is TRBJ1-4, the V gene TRBV28, with D possibly matching TRBD1 (6 bases). From germline, CDR1 is MDHEN and CDR2 SYDVKM. The V and J ends lost 2 bases and 7 bases respectively, with 14 bases between them. The CDR3 has 15 residues.

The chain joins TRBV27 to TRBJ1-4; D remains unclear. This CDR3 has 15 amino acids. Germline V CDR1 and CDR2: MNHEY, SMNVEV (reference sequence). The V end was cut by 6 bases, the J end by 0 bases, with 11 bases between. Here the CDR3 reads CASRAGQATNEKLFF. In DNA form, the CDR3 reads TGTGCCAGCAGAGCCGGTCAGGCAACTAATGAAAAACTGTTTTTT.

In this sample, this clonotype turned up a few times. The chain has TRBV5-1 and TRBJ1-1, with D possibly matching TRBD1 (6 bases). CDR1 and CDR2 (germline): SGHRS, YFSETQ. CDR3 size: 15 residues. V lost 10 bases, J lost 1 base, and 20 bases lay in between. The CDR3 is CAGTDDMTGNTEAFF. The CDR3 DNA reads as TGCGCCGGAACGGATGACATGACAGGGAACACTGAAGCTTTCTTT.

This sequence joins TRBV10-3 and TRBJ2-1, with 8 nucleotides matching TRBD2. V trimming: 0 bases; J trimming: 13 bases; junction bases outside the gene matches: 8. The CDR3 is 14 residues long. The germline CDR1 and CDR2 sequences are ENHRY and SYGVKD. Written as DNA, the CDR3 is TGTGCCATCAGTGAGTCGAGTAGCGGGGAGACCCAGTTCTTC. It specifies CAISESSSGETQFF.

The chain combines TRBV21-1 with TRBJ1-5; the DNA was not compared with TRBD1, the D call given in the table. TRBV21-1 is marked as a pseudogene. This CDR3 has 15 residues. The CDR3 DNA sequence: TGTGCCAGCAGCCGTCCTACTACAGGGAATCAGCCCCAGCATTTT. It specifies CASSRPTTGNQPQHF.

For the CDR3, the DNA is TGTGCCAGCAGTTCCACCGGCTACCCAGGCTCCTACAATGAGCAGTACTTC. It codes for CASSSTGYPGSYNEQYF. The J gene is TRBJ2-1, the V gene TRBV6-5; D gene ambiguous. The J call may be incorrect, as the DNA end agrees better with TRBJ2-7. The CDR3 is 17 amino acids. Per germline, CDR1 MNHEY and CDR2 SVGAGI.

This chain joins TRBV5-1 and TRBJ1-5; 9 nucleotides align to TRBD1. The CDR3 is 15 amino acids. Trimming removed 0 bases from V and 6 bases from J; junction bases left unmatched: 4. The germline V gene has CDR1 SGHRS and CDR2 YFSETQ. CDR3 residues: CASSLAGQGSQPQHF. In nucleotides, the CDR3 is TGCGCCAGCAGCTTGGCGGGACAGGGAAGTCAGCCCCAGCATTTT.

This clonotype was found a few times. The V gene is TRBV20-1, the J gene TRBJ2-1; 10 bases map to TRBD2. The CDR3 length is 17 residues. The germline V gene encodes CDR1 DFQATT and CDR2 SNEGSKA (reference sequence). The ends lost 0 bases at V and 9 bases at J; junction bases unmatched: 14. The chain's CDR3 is CSARDAQAGGLYAEQFF. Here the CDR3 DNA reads TGCAGTGCTAGAGACGCGCAAGCGGGGGGGCTGTATGCTGAGCAGTTCTTC.

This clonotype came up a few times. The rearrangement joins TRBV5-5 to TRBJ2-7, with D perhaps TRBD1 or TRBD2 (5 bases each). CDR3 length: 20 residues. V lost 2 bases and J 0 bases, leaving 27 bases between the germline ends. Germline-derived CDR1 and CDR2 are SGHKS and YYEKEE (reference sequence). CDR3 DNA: TGTGCCAGCAGCTTATTCAGGGACCAGTTTCGCCCCGTATTCTCCTACGAGCAGTACTTC. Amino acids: CASSLFRDQFRPVFSYEQYF. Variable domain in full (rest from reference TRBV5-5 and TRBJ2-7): DAGVTQSPTHLIKTRGQQVTLRCSPISGHKSVSWYQQVLGQGPQFIFQYYEKEERGRGNFPDRFSARQFPNYSSELNVNALLLGDSALYLCASSLFRDQFRPVFSYEQYFGPGTRLTVT.

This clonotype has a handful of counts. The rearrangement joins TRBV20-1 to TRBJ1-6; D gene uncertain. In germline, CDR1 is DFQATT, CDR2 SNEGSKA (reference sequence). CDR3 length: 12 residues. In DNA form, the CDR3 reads TGCGGATTAGGCAGGACGAATTCACCCCTCCACTTT. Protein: CGLGRTNSPLHF.

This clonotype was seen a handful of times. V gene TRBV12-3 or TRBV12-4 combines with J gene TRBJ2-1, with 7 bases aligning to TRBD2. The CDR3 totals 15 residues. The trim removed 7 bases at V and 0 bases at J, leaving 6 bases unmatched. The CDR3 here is CASMKTSNSYNEQFF. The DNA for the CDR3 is TGTGCCAGCATGAAGACTAGCAACTCCTACAATGAGCAGTTCTTC.

The DNA of the CDR3 is TGTGCCAGCAGACCGGACAGGGGGCACTACAATGAGCAGTTCTTC. Amino acids: CASRPDRGHYNEQFF. The genes are TRBV6-5 and TRBJ2-1; 11 nucleotides line up with TRBD1. The CDR3 is 15 amino acids. Germline CDR1 MNHEY, CDR2 SVGAGI. V shed 6 bases and J 3 bases; nucleotides not matched to a gene: 4.

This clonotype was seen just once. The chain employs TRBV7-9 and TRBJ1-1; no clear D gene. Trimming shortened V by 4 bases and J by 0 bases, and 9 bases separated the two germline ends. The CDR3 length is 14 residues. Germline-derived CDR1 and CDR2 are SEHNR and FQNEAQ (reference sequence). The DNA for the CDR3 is TGTGCCAGCAGCTATCTACAGCTGAACACTGAAGCTTTCTTT. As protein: CASSYLQLNTEAFF.

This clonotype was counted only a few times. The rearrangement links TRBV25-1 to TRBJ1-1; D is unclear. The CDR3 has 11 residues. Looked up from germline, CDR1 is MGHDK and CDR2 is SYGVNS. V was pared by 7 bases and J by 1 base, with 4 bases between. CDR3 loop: CASNGNTEAFF. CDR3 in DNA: TGTGCCAGCAACGGGAACACTGAAGCTTTCTTT.

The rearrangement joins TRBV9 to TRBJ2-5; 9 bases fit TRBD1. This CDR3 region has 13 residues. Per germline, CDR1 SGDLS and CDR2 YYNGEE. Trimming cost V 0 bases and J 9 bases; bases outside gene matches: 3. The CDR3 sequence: CASSVGQGEAQYF. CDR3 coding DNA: TGTGCCAGCAGCGTAGGACAGGGGGAGGCCCAGTACTTC.

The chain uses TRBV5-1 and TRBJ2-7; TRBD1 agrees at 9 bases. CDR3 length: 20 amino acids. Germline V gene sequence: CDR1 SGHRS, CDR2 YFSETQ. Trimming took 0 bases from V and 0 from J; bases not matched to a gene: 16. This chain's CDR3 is CASSLAEDRGSMRASYEQYF. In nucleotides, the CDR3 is TGCGCCAGCAGCTTGGCCGAGGACAGGGGATCCATGCGGGCCTCCTACGAGCAGTACTTC.

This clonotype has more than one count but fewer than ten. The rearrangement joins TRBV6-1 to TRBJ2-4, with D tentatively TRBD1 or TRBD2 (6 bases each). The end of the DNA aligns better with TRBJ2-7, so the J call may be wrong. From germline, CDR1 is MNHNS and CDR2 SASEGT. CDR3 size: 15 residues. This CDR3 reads CASRAQGLRSYEQYF. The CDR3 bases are TGTGCCAGCAGGGCACAGGGACTCCGCTCCTACGAGCAGTACTTC.

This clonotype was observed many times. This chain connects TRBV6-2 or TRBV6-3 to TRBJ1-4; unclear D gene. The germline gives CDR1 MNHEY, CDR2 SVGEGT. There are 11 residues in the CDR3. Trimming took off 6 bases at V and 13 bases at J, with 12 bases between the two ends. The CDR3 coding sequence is TGTGCCAGCAGGAAGGAGAAAAGACTGTTTTTT. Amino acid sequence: CASRKEKRLFF.

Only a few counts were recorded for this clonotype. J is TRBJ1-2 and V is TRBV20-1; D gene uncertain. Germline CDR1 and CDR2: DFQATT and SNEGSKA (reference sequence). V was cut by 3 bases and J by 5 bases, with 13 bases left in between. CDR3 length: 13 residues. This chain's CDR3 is CSASGKVGYGYTF. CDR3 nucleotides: TGCAGTGCTAGCGGCAAGGTCGGATATGGCTACACCTTC.

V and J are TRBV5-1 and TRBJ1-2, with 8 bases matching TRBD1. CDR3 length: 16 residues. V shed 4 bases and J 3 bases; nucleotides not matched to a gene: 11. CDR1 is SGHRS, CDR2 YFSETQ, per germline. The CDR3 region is CASSLSPGQGDYGYTF. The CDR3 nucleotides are TGCGCCAGCAGCCTCTCCCCTGGACAGGGTGACTATGGCTACACCTTC.

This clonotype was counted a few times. DNA of the CDR3: TGCAGCGTTGAAGCTACCTCGTACCGCAATGAGCAGTTCTTC. The encoded protein is CSVEATSYRNEQFF. This sequence joins TRBV29-1 and TRBJ2-1; D is uncertain. V shed 1 base and J shed 6 bases, with 13 bases lying between them. The CDR3 has 14 residues. The V gene's germline CDR1 is SQVTM and CDR2 ANQGSEA.